The TCR beta chain under discussion was sequenced for a study of blood T cell repertoires in COVID-19. This CDR3 is 17 amino acids long. The germline V gene encodes CDR1 SGHVS and CDR2 FQNEAQ. V was pared by 5 bases and J by 7 bases, with 24 bases between. Profiling relied on immunoSEQ multiplex PCR, and the TCRdb table lists in-frame clones only, not all of them. In the table there are fewer than 200,000 clones, roughly 80% of which are singletons. The origin of this receptor is a woman aged 50 to 60 who had recovered from COVID-19. Material: PBMCs or T cells enriched from blood (not recorded which). The rearrangement uses TRBV7-8 and TRBJ2-4; D possibly corresponds to TRBD2 (5 bases). The CDR3 region has the DNA TGTGCCAGCAGCCCCCCGGGAAGAAGCCCGACAATTAACATTCAGTACTTC. Amino acids: CASSPPGRSPTINIQYF.